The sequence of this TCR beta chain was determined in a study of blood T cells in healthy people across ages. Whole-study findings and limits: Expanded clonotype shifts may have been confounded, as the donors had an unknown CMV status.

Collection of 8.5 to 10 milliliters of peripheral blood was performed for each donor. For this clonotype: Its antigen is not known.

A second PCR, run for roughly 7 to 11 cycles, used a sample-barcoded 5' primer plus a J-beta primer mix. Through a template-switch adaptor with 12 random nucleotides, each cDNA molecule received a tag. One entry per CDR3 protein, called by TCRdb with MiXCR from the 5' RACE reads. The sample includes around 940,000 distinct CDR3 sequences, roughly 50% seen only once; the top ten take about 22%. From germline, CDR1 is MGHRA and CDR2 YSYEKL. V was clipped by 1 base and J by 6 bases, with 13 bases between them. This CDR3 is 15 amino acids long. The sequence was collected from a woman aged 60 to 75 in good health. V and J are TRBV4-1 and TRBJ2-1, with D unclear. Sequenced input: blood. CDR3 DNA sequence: TGCGCCAGCAGCCAAGTTATCGCTAGTGGCAATGAGCAGTTCTTC. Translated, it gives CASSQVIASGNEQFF.